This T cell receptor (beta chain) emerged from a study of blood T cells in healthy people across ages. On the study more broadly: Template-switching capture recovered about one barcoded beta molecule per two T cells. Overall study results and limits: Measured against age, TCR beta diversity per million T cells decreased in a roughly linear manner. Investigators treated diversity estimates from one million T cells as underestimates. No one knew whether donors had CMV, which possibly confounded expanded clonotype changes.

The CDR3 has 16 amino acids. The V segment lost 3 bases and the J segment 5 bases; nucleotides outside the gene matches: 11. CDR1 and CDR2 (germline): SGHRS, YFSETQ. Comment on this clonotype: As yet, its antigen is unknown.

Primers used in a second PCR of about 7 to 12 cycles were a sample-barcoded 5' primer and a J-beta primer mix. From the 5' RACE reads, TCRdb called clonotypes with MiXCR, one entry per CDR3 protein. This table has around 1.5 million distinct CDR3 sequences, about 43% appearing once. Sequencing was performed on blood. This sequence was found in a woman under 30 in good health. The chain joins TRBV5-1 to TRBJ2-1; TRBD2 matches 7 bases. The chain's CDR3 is CASSSPSGTKDNEQFF. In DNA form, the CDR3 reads TGCGCCAGCAGCTCCCCTTCCGGGACTAAAGACAATGAGCAGTTCTTC.